The 8 T cell receptor beta chains below come from one sample, sequenced in a study of blood T cell repertoires in COVID-19. The repertoire was sequenced with immunoSEQ multiplex PCR; TCRdb's copy has only in-frame clones and lacks some. The data hold about 250,000 clones, with roughly 85% observed a single time. Sequencing used peripheral blood. The source is a man in his forties or fifties with active or convalescent COVID-19.

V and J are TRBV7-8 and TRBJ2-7; TRBD2 matches 7 bases. Germline V gene sequence: CDR1 SGHVS, CDR2 FQNEAQ. The CDR3 has 16 residues. V lost 4 bases and J lost 1; bases outside the gene matches: 10. CDR3 in DNA: TGTGCCAGCAGCTCTTATCAGGGAGGGGAATCCTACGAGCAGTACTTC. This encodes CASSSYQGGESYEQYF.

The gene calls are TRBV4-1 and TRBJ2-1; TRBD2 is a possible D gene (6 bases). The germline V and J ends were trimmed by 3 bases and 6 bases, with 18 bases remaining between them. This CDR3 is 16 amino acids long. Germline lookup yields CDR1 MGHRA and CDR2 YSYEKL. The CDR3 region has the DNA TGCGCCAGCAGCCAGGGGCCGGGAGAAGGGTCCAATGAGCAGTTCTTC. It specifies CASSQGPGEGSNEQFF.

This chain uses TRBV11-2 with TRBJ2-5; possibly TRBD1 for D (6 bases). TRBJ2-7 explains the end of the DNA better; the J call may be wrong. From germline, CDR1 is SGHAT and CDR2 FQNNGV. CDR3 length: 14 amino acids. The CDR3 DNA sequence: TGTGCCAGCAGCTTAACACAGGGCAAGGACGAGCAGTACTTC. It yields the protein CASSLTQGKDEQYF.

The rearrangement links TRBV5-1 to TRBJ2-1, with TRBD2 identical over 7 bases. Germline-derived CDR1 and CDR2 are SGHRS and YFSETQ. This CDR3 comprises 17 residues. V shed 5 bases and J 2 bases; nucleotides not matched to a gene: 13. This chain's CDR3 is CASREKRGGRAYNEQFF. DNA of the CDR3: TGCGCCAGCAGAGAAAAAAGGGGCGGGAGAGCCTACAATGAGCAGTTCTTC.

J is TRBJ1-1 and V is TRBV5-4; tentatively, D is TRBD1 (5 bases). The V gene lost 4 bases and the J gene lost 7 bases, with 8 bases spanning the gap. Germline CDR1 reads SGHNT; CDR2 reads YYREEE (reference sequence). The CDR3 is made up of 11 amino acids. CDR3 protein: CASSPRGEAFF. In DNA form, the CDR3 reads TGTGCCAGCAGCCCAAGGGGTGAAGCTTTCTTT.

This chain joins TRBV12-5 and TRBJ1-1; a possible D gene is TRBD1 (6 bases). This CDR3 is 15 amino acids long. Germline V gene sequence: CDR1 LGHNT, CDR2 FRNRAP. V lost 2 bases and J lost 7, with 17 bases in between. In DNA, the CDR3 is TGTGCTAGTGGTTTGCCGGACAGAGGGAAGGGTGAAGCTTTCTTT. Amino acid sequence: CASGLPDRGKGEAFF.

The chain has TRBV19 and TRBJ1-1, with TRBD1 matching over 9 bases. This CDR3 has 15 residues. Germline loops: CDR1 LNHDA, CDR2 SQIVND (reference sequence). With 4 bases clipped from V and 1 base from J, the junction kept 4 bases outside the gene matches. CDR3 loop: CASSTRQGGNTEAFF. The CDR3 DNA reads as TGTGCCAGTAGTACCAGACAGGGGGGGAACACTGAAGCTTTCTTT.

The V and J genes are TRBV21-1 and TRBJ1-1. TRBV21-1 represents a pseudogene. The CDR3 consists of 13 residues. The CDR3 bases are TGTGCCTTTTTGAGGCGGGGAGGCACTGAAGCTTTCTTT. Encoded protein: CAFLRRGGTEAFF.